The present T cell receptor beta chain was sequenced within a study of T cell repertoires in cytomegalovirus infection. V was pared by 0 bases and J by 4 bases, with 9 bases between. Germline V lookup: CDR1 MNHEY, CDR2 SVGAGI. The CDR3 is made up of 14 amino acids. This clonotype has just a few counts. The antigen remains undetermined. TCRdb reprocessed the reads with MiXCR, giving one entry per CDR3 protein. The table records about 920,000 distinct CDR3 sequences, about a third of them present only once. Study conclusions and caveats: Frequencies of public TCR beta families were cumulated, and this identified carriers of CMV plus the relevant HLA.

The V call is TRBV6-5, the J call TRBJ2-5; TRBD1 is a possible D gene (5 bases). This material consisted of cultured CD8+ T cells from PBMCs, taken from culture after CMV antigen stimulation. The source is a human donor in good health (CMV status not recorded). Some clones in this sample may be carry-over from other donors' samples. Here the CDR3 DNA reads TGTGCCAGCAGTTACTCGAGCCAGGGAGAGACCCAGTACTTC. Its protein is CASSYSSQGETQYF.